Below are 4 T cell receptor beta chains sequenced from a single sample in a study of blood T cells in healthy people across ages. Using a J-beta primer mix together with a sample-barcoded 5' primer, a second PCR was run for roughly 7 to 11 cycles. TCRdb re-called the 5' RACE reads with MiXCR, one entry per CDR3 protein. The sample includes hundreds of thousands of distinct CDR3 sequences, 45% to 70% of them seen just once. The specimen was blood. These TCRs come from a man aged 35 to 55 in good health.

This rearrangement joins TRBV27 to TRBJ1-1; maybe TRBD1 (6 bases). The V gene's germline CDR1 is MNHEY and CDR2 SMNVEV (reference sequence). The CDR3 runs to 14 residues. The ends were cut back, 5 bases at V and 0 bases at J, with 10 bases in the middle. The CDR3 bases are TGTGCCAGCAGTCGTAGGGGGGTGAACACTGAAGCTTTCTTT. Translation: CASSRRGVNTEAFF.

This clonotype was seen only a few times. The V gene is TRBV6-6, the J gene TRBJ2-2, with 10 bases that match TRBD2. The CDR3 runs 15 residues. Germline CDR1 reads MNHNY; CDR2 reads SVGAGI (reference sequence). The V segment lost 8 bases and the J segment 9 bases; nucleotides outside the gene matches: 12. The CDR3 sequence is CASLSSGRIFRELFF. The CDR3 DNA sequence: TGTGCCAGCTTGAGTAGCGGGAGGATTTTCCGGGAGCTGTTTTTT.

The V and J genes are TRBV6-1 and TRBJ2-4; 7 positions agree with TRBD1. The CDR3 is 15 residues long. Germline CDR1 is MNHNS and CDR2 is SASEGT. The trim removed 7 bases at V and 1 base at J, leaving 7 bases unmatched. CDR3 coding DNA: TGTGCCAGCACCAAATTACAGGGGGCCAAAAACATTCAGTACTTC. This gives the protein CASTKLQGAKNIQYF.

V gene TRBV7-2 combines with J gene TRBJ1-5; 7 bases agree with TRBD1. Germline lookup yields CDR1 SGHTA and CDR2 FQGNSA. The CDR3 runs 14 residues. V shed 5 bases and J 7 bases; nucleotides not matched to a gene: 8. The CDR3 coding sequence is TGTGCCAGCAGCACGAGACAGGGTAGGCAGCCCCAGCATTTT. Translating gives CASSTRQGRQPQHF.